This TCR beta chain was obtained from a study of blood T cell repertoires in COVID-19. V was pared by 4 bases and J by 3 bases, with 2 bases of the junction left unmatched. Looked up from germline, CDR1 is MNHEY and CDR2 is SVGAGI. The CDR3 consists of 13 residues. The table came from immunoSEQ multiplex PCR; TCRdb's copy has only in-frame clones and leaves some out. Seen here are 540,000 or so clones, about 89% observed once, and the top ten hold roughly 7.3%. Seattle enrolled patients during active infection and tracked them longitudinally. Sample: peripheral blood. This TCR was recovered from a woman between 45 and 65 years old with COVID-19, enrolled during active disease. V is TRBV6-5 and J is TRBJ2-7, with 8 positions matching TRBD1. CDR3: CASSSTGGYEQYF. The CDR3 DNA is TGTGCCAGCAGTTCTACAGGGGGCTACGAGCAGTACTTC.